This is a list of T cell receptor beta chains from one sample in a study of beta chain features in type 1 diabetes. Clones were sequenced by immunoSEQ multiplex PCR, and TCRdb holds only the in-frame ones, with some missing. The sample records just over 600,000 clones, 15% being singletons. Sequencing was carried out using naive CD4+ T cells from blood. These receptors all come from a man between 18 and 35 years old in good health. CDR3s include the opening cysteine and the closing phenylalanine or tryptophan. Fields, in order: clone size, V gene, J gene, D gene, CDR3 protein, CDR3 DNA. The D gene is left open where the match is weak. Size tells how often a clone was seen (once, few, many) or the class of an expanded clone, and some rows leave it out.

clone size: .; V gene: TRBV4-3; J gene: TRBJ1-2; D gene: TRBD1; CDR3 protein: CASSQEQGGYGYTF; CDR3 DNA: TGCGCCAGCAGCCAAGAACAGGGGGGGTATGGCTACACCTTC
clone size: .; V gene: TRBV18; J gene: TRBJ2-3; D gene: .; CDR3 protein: CASSLLGHSSDTQYF; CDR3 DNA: TGTGCCAGCTCACTACTGGGACATAGTTCTGATACGCAGTATTTT
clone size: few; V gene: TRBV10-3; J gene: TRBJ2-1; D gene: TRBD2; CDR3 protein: CAVTPGTSGNNEQFF; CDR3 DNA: TGTGCCGTCACTCCGGGGACTAGCGGGAACAATGAGCAGTTCTTC
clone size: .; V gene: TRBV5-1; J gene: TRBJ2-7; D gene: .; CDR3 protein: CASSLVGPNYEQYF; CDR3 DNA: TGCGCCAGCAGCTTGGTGGGCCCGAATTACGAGCAGTACTTC
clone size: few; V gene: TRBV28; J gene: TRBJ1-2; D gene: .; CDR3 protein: CASIEGNYGYTF; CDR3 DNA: TGTGCCAGCATCGAGGGAAACTATGGCTACACCTTC
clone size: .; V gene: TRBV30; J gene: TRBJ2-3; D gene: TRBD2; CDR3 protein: CAWSVSRTSVTDTQYF; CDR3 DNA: TGTGCCTGGAGTGTAAGTAGGACTAGCGTCACAGATACGCAGTATTTT
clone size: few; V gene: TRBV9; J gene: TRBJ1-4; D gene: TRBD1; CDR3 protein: CASSGTTGESEKLFF; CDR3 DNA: TGTGCCAGCAGCGGAACGACAGGGGAAAGCGAAAAACTGTTTTTT
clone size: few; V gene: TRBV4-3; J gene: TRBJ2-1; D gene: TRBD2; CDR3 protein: CASSQEPSGGAGEQFF; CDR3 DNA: TGCGCCAGCAGCCAAGAACCTAGCGGGGGGGCGGGTGAGCAGTTCTTC
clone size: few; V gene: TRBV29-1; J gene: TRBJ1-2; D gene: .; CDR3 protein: CSVDFGRYYGYTF; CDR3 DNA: TGCAGCGTTGATTTTGGCAGATACTATGGCTACACCTTC
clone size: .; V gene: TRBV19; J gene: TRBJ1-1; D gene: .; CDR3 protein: CASSVSGLAGTEAFF; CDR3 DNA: TGTGCCAGTAGTGTTTCCGGACTTGCTGGCACTGAAGCTTTCTTT
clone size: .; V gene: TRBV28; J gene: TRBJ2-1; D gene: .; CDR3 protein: CASRPGGAPGEQFF; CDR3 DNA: TGTGCCAGCCGTCCAGGAGGAGCGCCGGGGGAGCAGTTCTTC
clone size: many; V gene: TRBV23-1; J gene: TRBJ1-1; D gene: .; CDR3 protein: CASSRSGPGRTEAFF; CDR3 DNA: TGCGCCAGCAGTCGATCGGGACCCGGAAGGACTGAAGCTTTCTTT
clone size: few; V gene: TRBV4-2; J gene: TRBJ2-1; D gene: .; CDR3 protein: CASSHLDFGQEQFF; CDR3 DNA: TGTGCCAGCAGCCACCTAGATTTTGGACAGGAGCAGTTCTTC
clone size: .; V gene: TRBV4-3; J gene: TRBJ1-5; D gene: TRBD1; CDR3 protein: CASSQDRGSNQPQHF; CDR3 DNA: TGCGCCAGCAGCCAAGACAGGGGGAGCAATCAGCCCCAGCATTTT
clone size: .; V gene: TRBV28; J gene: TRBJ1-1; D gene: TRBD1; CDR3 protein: CASSGEGAVNTEAFF; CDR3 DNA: TGTGCCAGCTCTGGGGAGGGGGCCGTGAACACTGAAGCTTTCTTT
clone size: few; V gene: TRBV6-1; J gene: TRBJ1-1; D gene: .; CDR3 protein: CASSEVIFNTEAFF; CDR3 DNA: TGTGCCAGCAGTGAAGTTATCTTCAACACTGAAGCTTTCTTT
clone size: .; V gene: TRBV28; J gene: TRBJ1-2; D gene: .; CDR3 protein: CASRTPGRYGYTF; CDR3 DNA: TGTGCCAGCAGAACCCCCGGGCGCTATGGCTACACCTTC
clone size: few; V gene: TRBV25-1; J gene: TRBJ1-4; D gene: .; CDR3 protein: CASSIPGTYNEKLFF; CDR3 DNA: TGTGCCAGCAGTATCCCCGGGACATATAATGAAAAACTGTTTTTT
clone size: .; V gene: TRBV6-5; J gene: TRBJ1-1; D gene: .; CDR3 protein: CASSSITGYTEAFF; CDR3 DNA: TGTGCCAGCAGTTCTATCACTGGATACACTGAAGCTTTCTTT
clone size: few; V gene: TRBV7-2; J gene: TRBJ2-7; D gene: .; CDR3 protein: CASSVSGQRTYEQYF; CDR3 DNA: TGTGCCAGCAGCGTTAGTGGACAGAGGACCTACGAGCAGTACTTC
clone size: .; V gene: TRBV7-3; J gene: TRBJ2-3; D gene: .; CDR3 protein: CASSREGYGTDTQYF; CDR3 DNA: TGTGCCAGCAGCCGAGAGGGCTACGGCACAGATACGCAGTATTTT
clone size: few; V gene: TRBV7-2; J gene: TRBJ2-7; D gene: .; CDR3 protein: CASSSRRTSTYEQYF; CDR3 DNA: TGTGCCAGCAGCTCCAGGAGGACCTCAACCTACGAGCAGTACTTC
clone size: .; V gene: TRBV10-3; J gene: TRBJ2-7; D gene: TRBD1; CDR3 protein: CAISESGQGGSYEQYF; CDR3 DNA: TGTGCCATCAGTGAGTCGGGACAGGGTGGCTCCTACGAGCAGTACTTC